These 30 T cell receptor beta chains were sequenced from one sample in a study of shared clonotypes between healthy human individuals. Libraries were prepared by immunoSEQ multiplex PCR; TCRdb keeps only in-frame clonotypes and omits some of them. The profile covers around 550,000 clones, with 90% to 95% appearing a single time and 0.11% taken by the ten largest. CD8 cells regarded as naive lacked CD45RO, were positively chosen for CCR7, and omitted terminally differentiated effector memory CD45RA+ cells. Specimen: naive CD8+ T cells sorted from blood. These receptors were taken from a woman in her thirties in good health.

The V and J genes are TRBV16 and TRBJ2-7; D uncertain. From germline, CDR1 is KGHSY and CDR2 FQNENV. This CDR3 has 13 residues. Trimming removed 4 bases at V and 3 bases at J, with 10 bases between. The CDR3 protein is CASSPIDIYEQYF. CDR3 nucleotides: TGTGCCAGCAGCCCTATTGACATCTACGAGCAGTACTTC.

Comment on this clone: A read error may produce the germline difference seen at one junction end. The rearrangement joins TRBV2 to TRBJ2-7, with 12 bases fitting TRBD2. CDR3 length: 15 amino acids. Germline V lookup: CDR1 SNHLY, CDR2 FYNNEI. CDR3 residues: CASRPLAGGPDERYF. The DNA of the CDR3 is TGTGCCAGCAGACCACTAGCGGGAGGCCCGGACGAGCGGTACTTC.

The chain links TRBV27 to TRBJ2-4, with 9 bases identical to TRBD1. Per the germline V gene, CDR1 is MNHEY and CDR2 is SMNVEV (reference sequence). With V trimmed by 6 bases and J by 0 bases, 3 bases remained unmatched. The CDR3 consists of 15 residues. The CDR3 reads CASRYRGPAKNIQYF. CDR3 DNA: TGTGCCAGCAGATACAGGGGGCCAGCCAAAAACATTCAGTACTTC.

This sequence joins TRBV15 and TRBJ2-7; 8 bases match TRBD1. The trim removed 4 bases at V and 12 bases at J, leaving 8 bases unmatched. This CDR3 spans 12 amino acids. CDR1 is LNHNV and CDR2 is YYDKDF in the germline V gene (reference sequence). CDR3 nucleotides: TGTGCCACCAGCACAGTGACAGGGGAACGGTACTTC. It specifies CATSTVTGERYF.

V gene TRBV9 combines with J gene TRBJ2-7, with a possible D match to TRBD1 (5 bases). The CDR3 sequence is 14 residues long. Germline V gene sequence: CDR1 SGDLS, CDR2 YYNGEE. Trimming stripped 4 bases from V and 7 bases from J, with 18 bases between. In DNA form, the CDR3 reads TGTGCCAGCAGCATTACCGCAGGGTTTAGGGAGCAGTACTTC. Translated: CASSITAGFREQYF.

This clone was observed once. V and J are TRBV28 and TRBJ2-7; 10 positions match TRBD2. Germline V CDR1 and CDR2: MDHEN, SYDVKM. The CDR3 covers 15 residues. Losses at the gene ends were 7 bases for V and 5 bases for J; bases not matched to a gene: 11. This chain's CDR3 is CASTFLAGVSHEQYF. In nucleotides, the CDR3 is TGTGCCAGCACCTTCCTAGCGGGAGTTTCCCACGAGCAGTACTTC.

In the case of this clone: Other DNA variants within this sample encode the same CDR3. The chain joins TRBV28 to TRBJ1-1, with 8 bases lining up with TRBD1. Germline V gene sequence: CDR1 MDHEN, CDR2 SYDVKM. V gave up 3 bases and J gave up 1 base; unmatched junction bases: 4. The CDR3 has 15 residues. The CDR3 sequence: CASSLSGGGNTEAFF. The CDR3 DNA is TGTGCCAGCAGTTTGTCAGGGGGCGGGAACACTGAAGCTTTCTTT.

The V gene is TRBV7-9, the J gene TRBJ2-7; D perhaps matches TRBD2 (5 bases). This CDR3 comprises 14 residues. V was cut by 5 bases and J by 4 bases, with 15 bases left in between. Germline-derived CDR1 and CDR2 are SEHNR and FQNEAQ (reference sequence). The chain's CDR3 is CASSPDLRVYEQYF. CDR3 nucleotides: TGTGCCAGCAGCCCGGACTTAAGGGTGTACGAGCAGTACTTC.

The chain recombines TRBV28 with TRBJ2-7, with D possibly TRBD2 on 5 matching bases. V was shortened by 5 bases and J by 3 bases, with 11 bases between the two germline ends. Germline V gene sequence: CDR1 MDHEN, CDR2 SYDVKM. The CDR3 consists of 13 residues. The CDR3 region is CASSTGFHYEQYF. The CDR3 nucleotides are TGTGCCAGCAGTACGGGGTTTCACTACGAGCAGTACTTC.

This sequence joins TRBV2 and TRBJ1-2; 8 positions match TRBD1. The CDR3 is 18 amino acids. Trimming cost V 2 bases and J 4 bases; bases outside gene matches: 15. Germline assignment: CDR1 SNHLY and CDR2 FYNNEI. The CDR3 spells CASSETWGRTGQPYGYTF. DNA for the CDR3: TGTGCCAGCAGTGAAACGTGGGGGAGGACAGGGCAACCCTATGGCTACACCTTC. Full variable domain (rest looked up from reference TRBV2 and TRBJ1-2): EPEVTQTPSHQVTQMGQEVILRCVPISNHLYFYWYRQILGQKVEFLVSFYNNEISEKSEIFDDQFSVERPDGSNFTLKIRSTKLEDSAMYFCASSETWGRTGQPYGYTFGSGTRLTVV.

The chain recombines TRBV19 with TRBJ1-1; 7 bases fit TRBD1. J gave up 1 base and V 7 bases, and 9 bases lay outside the gene matches. Germline-derived CDR1 and CDR2 are LNHDA and SQIVND (reference sequence). CDR3 size: 15 residues. In DNA, the CDR3 is TGTGCCAGTACCGCAGGGGGAAATCGGAACACTGAAGCTTTCTTT. Translating it yields CASTAGGNRNTEAFF. The entire variable domain, with the rest obtained from reference TRBV19 and TRBJ1-1, is as follows: DGGITQSPKYLFRKEGQNVTLSCEQNLNHDAMYWYRQDPGQGLRLIYYSQIVNDFQKGDIAEGYSVSREKKESFPLTVTSAQKNPTAFYLCASTAGGNRNTEAFFGQGTRLTVV.

This clone was detected once. The rearrangement uses TRBV10-2 and TRBJ2-1; 8 nucleotides match TRBD2. With V trimmed by 6 bases and J by 6 bases, 10 bases remained unmatched. This CDR3 has 15 amino acids. CDR1 and CDR2 (germline): WSHSY, SAAADI. The CDR3 is CASRRSSGIVNEQFF. In DNA, the CDR3 is TGCGCCAGCAGAAGGAGTAGCGGGATCGTCAATGAGCAGTTCTTC.

The chain links TRBV7-3 to TRBJ2-1; 9 positions match TRBD2. J lost 9 bases, V lost 4 bases, and 1 base had no gene match. This CDR3 comprises 12 residues. CDR1 is SGHTA and CDR2 is FQGTGA in the germline V gene. CDR3 nucleotide sequence: TGTGCCAGCAGCTCGACTAGCGGTGAGCAGTTCTTC. Translating it yields CASSSTSGEQFF.

This chain links TRBV28 with TRBJ2-3, with 7 positions matching TRBD1. Germline CDR1 is MDHEN and CDR2 is SYDVKM. The CDR3 loop spans 15 amino acids. V lost 5 bases, J lost 3 bases, and 8 bases stayed unmatched. CDR3 nucleotide sequence: TGTGCCAGCAGTAATCCCACAGGGGAAACAGATACGCAGTATTTT. Protein sequence: CASSNPTGETDTQYF. The whole variable domain, filled in from reference TRBV28 and TRBJ2-3, reads DVKVTQSSRYLVKRTGEKVFLECVQDMDHENMFWYRQDPGLGLRLIYFSYDVKMKEKGDIPEGYSVSREKKERFSLILESASTNQTSMYLCASSNPTGETDTQYFGPGTRLTVL.

V is TRBV9 and J is TRBJ1-1; D possibly corresponds to TRBD1 (5 bases). CDR3 length: 15 amino acids. Germline V lookup: CDR1 SGDLS, CDR2 YYNGEE. V gave up 3 bases and J gave up 1 base, with 13 bases separating them. The CDR3 protein is CASSEKGDRNTEAFF. CDR3 coding DNA: TGTGCCAGCAGCGAGAAGGGTGACAGGAACACTGAAGCTTTCTTT.

The chain couples TRBV7-9 to TRBJ2-7; 7 positions match TRBD1. The V and J ends lost 5 bases and 2 bases, in that order; junction bases with no gene match: 6. The CDR3 totals 14 residues. Germline-derived CDR1 and CDR2 are SEHNR and FQNEAQ (reference sequence). The CDR3 nucleotides are TGTGCCAGCAGCCCATGGGACAGAGCCTACGAGCAGTACTTC. Translating gives CASSPWDRAYEQYF.

The DNA of the CDR3 is TGTGCCAGTAGTCCGGGACAAGTTATCTCCTACGAGCAGTACTTC. The encoded protein is CASSPGQVISYEQYF. The rearrangement joins TRBV19 to TRBJ2-7, with TRBD1 as a possible D gene (6 bases). There are 15 residues in the CDR3. Germline V gives CDR1 LNHDA, CDR2 SQIVND (reference sequence). The V end was cut by 5 bases, the J end by 0 bases, with 14 bases between.

J is TRBJ2-7 and V is TRBV29-1, with D possibly matching TRBD1 (5 bases). Trimming left V 3 bases short and J 3 bases short, with 9 bases between. In germline, CDR1 is SQVTM, CDR2 ANQGSEA. The CDR3 runs 12 residues. The CDR3 DNA is TGCAGCGTTGAGGGGCAGTTCTACGAGCAGTACTTC. Protein sequence: CSVEGQFYEQYF.

The V call is TRBV4-1, the J call TRBJ2-1, with D unresolved. This CDR3 has 17 residues. V was clipped by 2 bases and J by 4 bases, with 18 bases between them. In germline, CDR1 is MGHRA, CDR2 YSYEKL. The CDR3 DNA reads TGCGCCAGCAGCCAATTGCTCGCGCCATCACTGTACAATGAGCAGTTCTTC. This encodes CASSQLLAPSLYNEQFF.

The chain employs TRBV28 and TRBJ2-1; TRBD2 agrees at 10 bases. The CDR3 runs 15 residues. After removal of 2 bases from V and 8 bases from J, the junction contained 6 bases not matched to a gene. Looked up from germline, CDR1 is MDHEN and CDR2 is SYDVKM. The chain's CDR3 is CASSLGLADSDEQFF. The CDR3 DNA sequence: TGTGCCAGCAGTTTAGGACTAGCGGACTCTGATGAGCAGTTCTTC.

The chain is built from TRBV5-4 and TRBJ2-1, with TRBD1 matching over 7 bases. Germline lookup yields CDR1 SGHNT and CDR2 YYREEE (reference sequence). Trimming cost V 7 bases and J 10 bases; bases outside gene matches: 5. The CDR3 runs 11 residues. The DNA of the CDR3 is TGTGCCAGCGCCAGGGGGTCAGAGCAGTTCTTC. Protein: CASARGSEQFF.

The V and J genes are TRBV6-6 and TRBJ2-5; unclear D gene. The DNA end is more similar to TRBJ2-7, so the J call may be wrong. The CDR3 spans 13 residues. In germline, CDR1 is MNHNY, CDR2 SVGAGI (reference sequence). In DNA, the CDR3 is TGTGCCAGCAGTTACTCTCACCTCTACGAGCAGTACTTC. This codes for CASSYSHLYEQYF.

This clone came up once. This chain joins TRBV5-1 and TRBJ2-7, with 7 bases aligning to TRBD1. The germline CDR1 and CDR2 sequences are SGHRS and YFSETQ. J was trimmed by 1 base and V by 2 bases; bases with no gene match: 9. The CDR3 contains 16 residues. The CDR3 here is CASSLLGTVLSYEQYF. The CDR3 coding sequence is TGCGCCAGCAGCTTACTTGGGACAGTCCTTTCCTACGAGCAGTACTTC.

The rearrangement uses TRBV7-8 and TRBJ2-7, with D possibly being TRBD1 or TRBD2 (5 bases each). In germline, CDR1 is SGHVS, CDR2 FQNEAQ. The CDR3 has 14 amino acids. V gave up 5 bases and J gave up 0 bases, with 11 bases separating them. The CDR3 DNA reads as TGTGCCAGCAGCCCGGGACCCAACTCCTACGAGCAGTACTTC. Its protein product is CASSPGPNSYEQYF.

The V and J genes are TRBV28 and TRBJ2-7; TRBD2 matches at 13 bases. Germline V gene data show CDR1 as MDHEN and CDR2 as SYDVKM. This CDR3 has 15 amino acids. Germline trimming cut 6 bases from V and 7 bases from J; bases unmatched to any gene: 9. CDR3 amino acids: CASRAGLAGTFEQYF. The CDR3 DNA sequence: TGTGCCAGCAGAGCGGGACTAGCGGGAACTTTTGAGCAGTACTTC. Filled out from reference TRBV28 and TRBJ2-7, the complete variable domain reads DVKVTQSSRYLVKRTGEKVFLECVQDMDHENMFWYRQDPGLGLRLIYFSYDVKMKEKGDIPEGYSVSREKKERFSLILESASTNQTSMYLCASRAGLAGTFEQYFGPGTRLTVT.

The V and J genes are TRBV5-1 and TRBJ2-7; TRBD2 aligns across 7 bases. The ends lost 0 bases at V and 5 bases at J; junction bases unmatched: 11. Germline CDR1 is SGHRS and CDR2 is YFSETQ. This CDR3 contains 16 residues. For the CDR3, the DNA is TGCGCCAGCAGCTTGGAACGGGGCCAGCGGGGCCACGAGCAGTACTTC. This sequence encodes CASSLERGQRGHEQYF.

The chain recombines TRBV5-6 with TRBJ2-7; a possible D gene is TRBD2 (5 bases). The CDR3 consists of 16 residues. Germline values: CDR1 SGHDT, CDR2 YYEEEE. V shed 0 bases and J shed 3 bases, with 16 bases lying between them. CDR3 sequence: CASSLAGGSLFYEQYF. Written as DNA, the CDR3 is TGTGCCAGCAGCTTGGCAGGCGGGTCTTTATTCTACGAGCAGTACTTC.

V is TRBV21-1 and J is TRBJ1-5; the D segment call TRBD1 is taken from the table without a DNA check. TRBV21-1 is flagged as a pseudogene. The CDR3 totals 16 residues. The CDR3 is CASSKAPRVSNQPQHF. Here the CDR3 DNA reads TGTGCCAGCAGCAAAGCCCCCAGGGTTAGCAATCAGCCCCAGCATTTT.

The genes are TRBV28 and TRBJ1-5, with D possibly TRBD1 on 5 matching bases. This CDR3 comprises 15 residues. The V end lost 4 bases, the J end lost 7 bases, and 17 bases lay between the germline ends. Germline lookup yields CDR1 MDHEN and CDR2 SYDVKM. CDR3 nucleotide sequence: TGTGCCAGCAGTTCCCGGGGGTCCGGACAACAGCCCCAGCATTTT. This encodes CASSSRGSGQQPQHF.

This clone showed up just once. The chain recombines TRBV27 with TRBJ1-4, with 9 bases fitting TRBD1. In germline, CDR1 is MNHEY, CDR2 SMNVEV (reference sequence). The V segment lost 3 bases and the J segment 8 bases; nucleotides outside the gene matches: 7. The CDR3 consists of 15 residues. In DNA, the CDR3 is TGTGCCAGCAGTTTTAAGACAGGGGGACAGGAAAAACTGTTTTTT. Protein product: CASSFKTGGQEKLFF.